The text below deals with one TCR beta chain. This sample stems from a study of blood T cell repertoires in COVID-19. Looking at the study overall: T cells, B-cell-depleted T cells, or PBMCs provided the cDNA or gDNA that served as material.

The data were produced by immunoSEQ multiplex PCR, yet TCRdb's version contains in-frame clones alone and is incomplete. The repertoire consists of approximately 200,000 clones, with about 88% occurring once and the leading ten covering over 1.5%. CDR3 length: 15 amino acids. V was clipped by 6 bases and J by 0 bases; unmatched bases: 5. The germline V gene has CDR1 MDHEN and CDR2 SYDVKM. Sequenced: peripheral blood. The TCR comes from a man in his forties or fifties with active or convalescent COVID-19. V usage is TRBV28 and J usage is TRBJ1-5; 7 bases line up with TRBD1. CDR3 residues: CASSSGGYSNQPQHF. The DNA of the CDR3 is TGTGCCAGCAGCTCAGGGGGGTATAGCAATCAGCCCCAGCATTTT. Complete variable domain (other parts from reference TRBV28 and TRBJ1-5): DVKVTQSSRYLVKRTGEKVFLECVQDMDHENMFWYRQDPGLGLRLIYFSYDVKMKEKGDIPEGYSVSREKKERFSLILESASTNQTSMYLCASSSGGYSNQPQHFGDGTRLSIL.